Following are 6 T cell receptor beta chains from one sample sequenced in a study of early T cells in non-severe SARS-CoV-2 infection. TCRdb analysed the 5' RACE reads with MiXCR anew, one entry per CDR3 protein. The sample holds approximately 38,000 distinct CDR3 sequences, around 4.1% seen once. Sequencing was performed on whole blood. The receptors shown here come from an adult who was a healthcare worker with PCR-confirmed SARS-CoV-2 infection or an uninfected control (not recorded which).

This clonotype was detected ten times or more. This chain uses TRBV29-1 with TRBJ2-6, with D hard to call. CDR1 SQVTM and CDR2 ANQGSEA come from the germline V gene. V was clipped by 0 bases and J by 0 bases, with 6 bases between them. This CDR3 comprises 15 residues. The CDR3 loop reads CSVEDYNSGANVLTF. Here the CDR3 DNA reads TGCAGCGTTGAAGATTACAACTCTGGGGCCAACGTCCTGACTTTC. Supplemented by reference TRBV29-1 and TRBJ2-6, the full variable domain reads SAVISQKPSRDICQRGTSLTIQCQVDSQVTMMFWYRQQPGQSLTLIATANQGSEATYESGFVIDKFPISRPNLTFSTLTVSNMSPEDSSIYLCSVEDYNSGANVLTFGAGSRLTVL.

This clonotype was recorded many times. The V call is TRBV3-1, the J call TRBJ2-7; 7 nucleotides line up with TRBD1. CDR1 is LGHDT and CDR2 is YNNKEL in the germline V gene (reference sequence). The trim removed 1 base at V and 2 bases at J, leaving 5 bases unmatched. CDR3 length equals 15 residues. The CDR3 here is CASSQAPGTAYEQYF. In nucleotides, the CDR3 is TGTGCCAGCAGCCAAGCACCCGGGACAGCCTACGAGCAGTACTTC.

This clonotype was seen repeatedly, ten times or more. The chain carries TRBV12-3 or TRBV12-4 and TRBJ2-7; either TRBD1 or TRBD2 may fit D (5 bases each). The V end lost 4 bases, the J end lost 4 bases, and 8 bases lay between the germline ends. This CDR3 comprises 12 residues. CDR3 residues: CASSWGGYEQYF. CDR3 nucleotide sequence: TGTGCCAGCAGTTGGGGCGGGTACGAGCAGTACTTC.

The table lists this clonotype with many counts. The chain recombines TRBV29-1 with TRBJ1-2, with 11 nucleotides matching TRBD1. Germline V gives CDR1 SQVTM, CDR2 ANQGSEA. The CDR3 loop spans 13 amino acids. The CDR3 bases are TGCACGTTCGGACAGGGGGCGGCCTATGGCTACACCTTC. Its protein product is CTFGQGAAYGYTF.

This clonotype was counted at least ten times. This rearrangement joins TRBV6-1 to TRBJ1-1, with TRBD1 identical over 8 bases. The germline CDR1 and CDR2 sequences are MNHNS and SASEGT. The CDR3 length is 14 residues. After removal of 5 bases from V and 6 bases from J, the junction contained 8 bases not matched to a gene. This CDR3 reads CASSSTTGGAEAFF. DNA for the CDR3: TGTGCCAGCAGTAGCACAACAGGGGGTGCTGAAGCTTTCTTT.

This clonotype appeared many times. The chain links TRBV9 to TRBJ2-5, with TRBD2 identical over 10 bases. The CDR3 extends over 15 amino acids. CDR1 is SGDLS and CDR2 is YYNGEE in the germline V gene. V lost 2 bases, J lost 2 bases, and 3 bases stayed unmatched. The CDR3 region has the DNA TGTGCCAGCAGCGTGACTAGCGGGCCTCAAGAGACCCAGTACTTC. It codes for CASSVTSGPQETQYF.